These 29 T cell receptor beta chains originate from one sample sequenced in a study of regulatory T cells in long-lasting Graves disease. Library construction for TCR beta used iRepertoire HTBI primers and Arm-PCR of CDR3 regions. TCRdb fed the multiplex PCR reads into MiXCR, producing one record per CDR3 protein. This sample carries a few hundred thousand distinct CDR3 sequences, 16% of them seen once, and the ten largest clones take just under 30%. Noted time point: newly diagnosed GD, antithyroid drugs for less than 3 months. Following extraction of RNA from PBMCs, that RNA was used to make the TCR library. The same sample was also used in a study of T cells in Graves' hyperthyroidism and ophthalmopathy.

Sequenced here: peripheral blood mononuclear cells (PBMCs), sampled at new diagnosis, from a patient treated with antithyroid drugs. The source is a man aged 40-49 years with Graves disease.

The chain has TRBV5-1 and TRBJ2-5, with a possible D match to TRBD2 (6 bases). V was trimmed by 4 bases and J by 5 bases, leaving 18 bases between them. The CDR3 consists of 15 residues. Germline V CDR1 and CDR2: SGHRS, YFSETQ. The CDR3 sequence: CASSEGLMRRETQYF. The CDR3 nucleotides read TGCGCCAGCAGCGAGGGACTTATGAGGAGGGAGACCCAGTACTTC.

This clonotype was seen at least ten times. The rearrangement links TRBV5-1 to TRBJ2-7; D gene unclear. Germline lookup yields CDR1 SGHRS and CDR2 YFSETQ. V gave up 4 bases and J gave up 0 bases, with 14 bases separating them. The CDR3 loop spans 15 amino acids. For the CDR3, the DNA is TGCGCCAGCAGCGTTAGCCCGAAGAGCTCCTACGAGCAGTACTTC. Protein sequence: CASSVSPKSSYEQYF.

As regards this clonotype: A much larger clonotype is one base distant, so this may be a read error. The chain carries TRBV30 and TRBJ2-1; D gene uncertain. This CDR3 comprises 14 residues. V was clipped by 2 bases and J by 13 bases, with 21 bases between them. Germline-derived CDR1 and CDR2 are GTSNPN and SVGIG (reference sequence). The CDR3 nucleotides are TGTGCCTGGAGTTGGGGTGGTTGGGAAGAGACCCAGTTCTTC. Translated, it gives CAWSWGGWEETQFF.

This clonotype was found a few times. V usage is TRBV12-3 or TRBV12-4 and J usage is TRBJ2-7; D might be TRBD2 (7 bases). Trimming shortened V by 2 bases and J by 7 bases, and 15 bases separated the two germline ends. The CDR3 has 14 amino acids. In DNA form, the CDR3 reads TGTGCCAGCAGTTTACAAGGGGGGGCACGTGAGCAGTACTTC. Protein product: CASSLQGGAREQYF.

This clonotype was counted only a few times. V gene TRBV6-5 combines with J gene TRBJ2-5; TRBD2 matches at 8 bases. Unmatched junction bases numbered 3, after V lost 4 bases and J lost 5 bases. Germline lookup yields CDR1 MNHEY and CDR2 SVGAGI. The CDR3 has 13 amino acids. This CDR3 reads CASSWERGETQYF. CDR3 DNA sequence: TGTGCCAGCAGTTGGGAGCGGGGGGAGACCCAGTACTTC.

In its sample, this clonotype was seen many times. CDR3 DNA: TGCAGTGCTAGAGATCAATACCGTTCTGACACTGAAGCTTTCTTT. Amino acid sequence: CSARDQYRSDTEAFF. V gene TRBV20-1 combines with J gene TRBJ1-1; no clear D. The CDR3 covers 15 residues. Per the germline V gene, CDR1 is DFQATT and CDR2 is SNEGSKA (reference sequence). Trimming left V 0 bases short and J 3 bases short, with 14 bases between.

The chain is built from TRBV5-1 and TRBJ2-7; 7 bases match TRBD1. The CDR3 spans 15 residues. Germline CDR1 and CDR2: SGHRS and YFSETQ. V dropped 4 bases and J dropped 7; count of bases not matched to a gene: 14. The CDR3 DNA is TGCGCCAGCAGCCAGGCCCGACAGGGTTTGGGGGAGCAGTACTTC. The encoded protein is CASSQARQGLGEQYF.

This clonotype was seen many times. The chain links TRBV6-1 to TRBJ2-7; possible D gene TRBD1, 5 bases. V was cut by 7 bases and J by 4 bases, with 23 bases left in between. The V gene's germline CDR1 is MNHNS and CDR2 SASEGT. This CDR3 spans 16 amino acids. CDR3 loop: CASKLQGRDWSYEQYF. The CDR3 bases are TGTGCCAGCAAGCTGCAGGGCAGGGATTGGTCATACGAGCAGTACTTC.

The V gene is TRBV28, the J gene TRBJ2-3; TRBD2 matches at 15 bases. The junction had 9 bases not matched to a gene; V was cut back by 7 bases and J by 4 bases. Germline V gene sequence: CDR1 MDHEN, CDR2 SYDVKM. The CDR3 has 17 residues. CDR3 region: CASISPGLAGGPDTQYF. For the CDR3, the DNA is TGTGCCAGCATTTCGCCCGGACTAGCGGGGGGGCCAGATACGCAGTATTTT. The full variable domain, with the rest looked up from reference TRBV28 and TRBJ2-3, is DVKVTQSSRYLVKRTGEKVFLECVQDMDHENMFWYRQDPGLGLRLIYFSYDVKMKEKGDIPEGYSVSREKKERFSLILESASTNQTSMYLCASISPGLAGGPDTQYFGPGTRLTVL.

The rearrangement links TRBV19 to TRBJ2-3; 7 nucleotides align to TRBD2. The CDR3 totals 18 residues. Germline V gene data show CDR1 as LNHDA and CDR2 as SQIVND (reference sequence). Trimming took 3 bases from V and 4 from J; bases not matched to a gene: 16. The CDR3 coding sequence is TGTGCCAGTAGTATCACCGGGAGAGCTAGCGGAATGTCAGATACGCAGTATTTT. It codes for CASSITGRASGMSDTQYF.

The genes are TRBV28 and TRBJ2-3; 7 positions agree with TRBD1. Germline CDR1 is MDHEN and CDR2 is SYDVKM. Trimming at V came to 5 bases and at J to 2 bases, leaving 13 bases not matched to a gene. The CDR3 extends over 17 amino acids. CDR3 DNA sequence: TGTGCCAGCAGTCCACGACAGGGCCTATCCACCACAGATACGCAGTATTTT. This sequence encodes CASSPRQGLSTTDTQYF.

The V gene is TRBV2, the J gene TRBJ2-4, with D perhaps matching TRBD1 or TRBD2 (5 bases each). In germline, CDR1 is SNHLY, CDR2 FYNNEI. V shed 6 bases and J shed 6 bases, with 15 bases lying between them. The CDR3 is 14 amino acids. CDR3 sequence reads: CASRGRERRNIQYF. For the CDR3, the DNA is TGTGCCAGCAGGGGCAGGGAGCGGAGAAACATTCAGTACTTC.

Worth noting for this clonotype: With a far larger clone one base away, a read error is the likely cause. This chain joins TRBV7-8 and TRBJ2-3; 7 bases are shared with TRBD2. The J call is in doubt because the DNA end fits TRBJ2-5 better. This CDR3 is 14 amino acids long. Germline V gene data show CDR1 as SGHVS and CDR2 as FQNEAQ. The CDR3 here is CASSLSGAAGTQYF. The CDR3 nucleotides read TGTGCCAGCAGCTTAAGCGGGGCGGCAGGTACCCAGTACTTC.

This clonotype has a handful of counts. This rearrangement joins TRBV20-1 to TRBJ1-4, with D hard to call. V lost 1 base, J lost 5 bases, and 17 bases lay in between. The CDR3 is 16 amino acids. Germline-derived CDR1 and CDR2 are DFQATT and SNEGSKA (reference sequence). CDR3 nucleotides: TGCAGTGCTAGAGGCCTCGAGGCAGGAAAAAATGAAAAACTGTTTTTT. Translated: CSARGLEAGKNEKLFF.

This clonotype was counted ten times or more. V is TRBV7-9 and J is TRBJ2-5; the match to TRBD1 covers 7 bases. Losses at the gene ends were 4 bases for V and 5 bases for J; bases not matched to a gene: 7. The germline V gene has CDR1 SEHNR and CDR2 FQNEAQ (reference sequence). CDR3 length equals 14 residues. The CDR3 DNA sequence: TGTGCCAGCAGCTCTGCACAGGGGCCGGAGACCCAGTACTTC. Its translation: CASSSAQGPETQYF.

This clonotype was seen many times. The chain employs TRBV10-3 and TRBJ2-6; D not certain. In germline, CDR1 is ENHRY, CDR2 SYGVKD. The CDR3 is 19 residues long. Trimming cost V 6 bases and J 1 base, with 22 bases left between them. CDR3 residues: CAISPFTLRTSSGANVLTF. The CDR3 coding sequence is TGTGCCATCAGCCCCTTCACCCTCCGGACCTCATCTGGGGCCAACGTCCTGACTTTC.

The CDR3: CASSLARFNSFNYGYTF. The DNA of the CDR3 is TGCGCCAGCAGCTTGGCCCGGTTTAACAGTTTCAACTATGGCTACACCTTC. V gene TRBV5-1 combines with J gene TRBJ1-2, with D unresolved. CDR3 length: 17 amino acids. Germline V gene data show CDR1 as SGHRS and CDR2 as YFSETQ. The V gene lost 0 bases and the J gene lost 2 bases, with 17 bases spanning the gap.

The sample holds many counts of this clonotype. This sequence joins TRBV2 and TRBJ2-3, with 9 bases matching TRBD2. The germline gives CDR1 SNHLY, CDR2 FYNNEI. The CDR3 runs to 15 residues. Trimming took 3 bases from V and 2 from J; bases not matched to a gene: 3. CDR3 coding DNA: TGTGCCAGCAGTGAGACTAGCGGACTCACAGATACGCAGTATTTT. This encodes CASSETSGLTDTQYF.

The chain is built from TRBV20-1 and TRBJ2-5; perhaps TRBD1 as D (6 bases). Per the germline V gene, CDR1 is DFQATT and CDR2 is SNEGSKA (reference sequence). The CDR3 is 14 amino acids. Deletions cut 5 bases from V and 2 bases from J, with 15 bases between. This chain's CDR3 is CSAPNREGQETQYF. The CDR3 DNA follows: TGCAGTGCTCCTAACAGGGAAGGGCAAGAGACCCAGTACTTC.

Many counts were recorded for this clonotype. This rearrangement joins TRBV28 to TRBJ2-3; possibly TRBD2 for D (6 bases). This CDR3 region has 14 residues. The germline CDR1 and CDR2 sequences are MDHEN and SYDVKM. The V end lost 6 bases, the J end lost 4 bases, and 14 bases lay between the germline ends. The DNA of the CDR3 is TGTGCCAGCAGGGAGGGCGCGGCCTCAGATACGCAGTATTTT. Protein sequence: CASREGAASDTQYF.

This sequence joins TRBV6-9 and TRBJ2-4; D unclear. Trimming pared 2 bases from V and 0 bases from J, leaving 14 bases between. The germline CDR1 and CDR2 sequences are MNHGY and SVAAGI. The CDR3 extends over 17 amino acids. This CDR3 is CASSYKVVQLAKNIQYF. CDR3 sequence (DNA): TGTGCCAGCAGTTATAAAGTAGTCCAACTAGCCAAAAACATTCAGTACTTC.

This clonotype has just a few counts. The chain employs TRBV25-1 and TRBJ2-2; tentative D call: TRBD1 (5 bases). V was pared by 9 bases and J by 7 bases, with 12 bases between. The length of the CDR3 is 12 residues. Germline V gives CDR1 MGHDK, CDR2 SYGVNS. The DNA for the CDR3 is TGTGCCAGTGCTCAGGGCGACGGGGAGCTGTTTTTT. This translates into CASAQGDGELFF.

In this sample, this clonotype turned up a few times. This probably arose from a read error, given a far larger clone one base away. The chain combines TRBV12-3 or TRBV12-4 with TRBJ2-7; possibly TRBD1 for D (6 bases). The CDR3 sequence is 16 residues long. V was cut by 6 bases and J by 7 bases, with 25 bases left in between. CDR3: CASRPPGQRLNNEQYF. The CDR3 nucleotides are TGTGCCAGCAGGCCTCCGGGACAAAGGCTTAACAATGAGCAGTACTTC.

At least ten counts were recorded for this clonotype. The chain has TRBV28 and TRBJ2-7; TRBD1 matches at 8 bases. Germline V gene sequence: CDR1 MDHEN, CDR2 SYDVKM. The CDR3 totals 11 residues. V lost 5 bases to trimming and J lost 6 bases; unmatched junction nucleotides: 0. This CDR3 reads CASSDRGEQYF. CDR3 DNA sequence: TGTGCCAGCAGTGACAGGGGCGAGCAGTACTTC.

Regarding this clonotype: This may stem from a read error, because a much larger clone lies one nucleotide away. The chain carries TRBV29-1 and TRBJ2-7; TRBD1 matches 11 bases. The V gene's germline CDR1 is SQVTM and CDR2 ANQGSEA. The trim removed 3 bases at V and 3 bases at J, leaving 10 bases unmatched. This CDR3 has 16 residues. The CDR3 nucleotides read TGCAGCGTTGAGGGGGGGACAGGGGGTCCCAACTACGAGCAGTACTTC. Its protein is CSVEGGTGGPNYEQYF.

In this sample, this clonotype turned up many times. The chain carries TRBV18 and TRBJ2-7, with D possibly being TRBD1 (6 bases). The ends were cut back, 3 bases at V and 2 bases at J, with 14 bases in the middle. Germline values: CDR1 KGHSH, CDR2 LQKENI. The CDR3 totals 15 residues. CDR3 residues: CASSPKQGSPYEQYF. DNA of the CDR3: TGTGCCAGCTCACCTAAACAGGGCTCCCCCTACGAGCAGTACTTC.

This clonotype was detected many times. This chain joins TRBV12-3 or TRBV12-4 and TRBJ1-1; D not resolved. The germline V and J ends were trimmed by 1 base and 4 bases, with 7 bases remaining between them. The CDR3 totals 13 residues. The CDR3 DNA reads as TGTGCCAGCAGTTTAGACAGTTCCACTGAAGCTTTCTTT. This codes for CASSLDSSTEAFF.

This clonotype was counted between two and nine times. V is TRBV19 and J is TRBJ2-7, with D perhaps TRBD2 (5 bases). The CDR3 is 13 residues long. Between the trimmed V and J ends, which lost 3 bases and 3 bases, there was a span of 9 bases. CDR1 is LNHDA, CDR2 SQIVND, per germline (reference sequence). The CDR3 spells CASSMSGFYEQYF. The CDR3 region has the DNA TGTGCCAGTAGTATGTCGGGGTTCTACGAGCAGTACTTC.

The chain recombines TRBV6-1 with TRBJ2-5; tentative D call: TRBD2 (7 bases). V was clipped by 1 base and J by 1 base, with 10 bases between them. CDR1 is MNHNS and CDR2 is SASEGT in the germline V gene. The CDR3 spans 15 residues. The CDR3: CASSEDRGAQETQYF. The CDR3 DNA reads TGTGCCAGCAGTGAAGACCGGGGGGCCCAAGAGACCCAGTACTTC.